The entry that follows covers one T cell receptor (beta chain) sequence. The entry originates in a study of blood T cell repertoires in COVID-19. Background on the study: PBMCs, B-cell-depleted T cells, or T cells were the source of the cDNA or gDNA that made up the material.

TCRdb's table, derived via immunoSEQ multiplex PCR, lists solely in-frame clones and lacks some. The sample holds some 270,000 clones, approximately 86% seen once. The germline V gene encodes CDR1 MNHEY and CDR2 SVGAGI. The length of the CDR3 is 14 residues. V was shortened by 6 bases and J by 5 bases, with 14 bases between the two germline ends. Sequenced: peripheral blood. This TCR was recovered from a man aged 40-49 years with active or convalescent COVID-19. The V call is TRBV6-5, the J call TRBJ1-5, with a possible D match to TRBD1 (6 bases). The CDR3 DNA reads TGTGCCAGCAGCCCCGGGACACCATATCAGCCCCAGCATTTT. Encoded protein: CASSPGTPYQPQHF.